The T cell receptor beta chain under discussion was sequenced for a study of T cell responses to AZD1222 COVID-19 vaccine. General study findings and limits: Only five to seven individuals given AZD1222 were seropositive at baseline. It was only after the peak T cell response that any repertoires were sampled. Clonal diversity was possibly underestimated, and the donors were mostly white British, with more females.

This clone was picked up one time. Its antigen is as yet unknown. The CDR3 extends over 15 amino acids. Deletions cut 0 bases from V and 6 bases from J, with 16 bases between. Germline V gene data show CDR1 as SQVTM and CDR2 as ANQGSEA. Produced via immunoSEQ multiplex PCR; TCRdb's table is partial and in-frame only. The data contain over 80,000 clones, 80% to 90% of them singletons. This clonotype originated in an adult in good health. Here the sequenced sample was peripheral blood, taken on day 0 of AZD1222 vaccination. The chain links TRBV29-1 to TRBJ2-3, with a weak D call TRBD1 (6 bases). The CDR3 reads CSVEDRGLLRDTQYF. CDR3 DNA sequence: TGCAGCGTTGAAGACAGGGGCCTATTAAGGGATACGCAGTATTTT.